This TCR beta chain derives from a study of blood T cell repertoires in COVID-19. Study as a whole: PBMCs, B-cell-depleted T cells, or T cells provided the cDNA or gDNA that made up the material.

This CDR3 region has 15 residues. The J segment lost 6 bases and the V segment lost 2 bases, leaving 4 bases of the junction unmatched. CDR1 and CDR2 (germline): SEHNR, FQNEAQ (reference sequence). The authors' processing: Reference gene primer amplification in the assay estimated nucleated cell counts. Sequencing was performed with immunoSEQ multiplex PCR; in TCRdb, only in-frame clones are kept and a portion is missing. That table supplies the V and J calls and clone size; D and trimming were determined from the DNA. The repertoire holds 360,000 or so clones, with 88% as singletons. Adults between roughly 18 and 90 years of age took part from 24 US areas.

The chain joins TRBV7-9 to TRBJ2-1, with 10 bases matching TRBD2. This receptor was obtained from a woman in her 30s who had been exposed to COVID-19. Sequencing input: PBMCs or T cells enriched from blood (not recorded which). In DNA form, the CDR3 reads TGTGCCAGCAGCTTAACAGCGGGAGGGAGCAATGAGCAGTTCTTC. It is translated as CASSLTAGGSNEQFF.